This is a list of T cell receptor beta chains from one sample in a study of blood T cell repertoires in COVID-19. Repertoires were generated with immunoSEQ multiplex PCR, while TCRdb's copy carries only in-frame clones and drops some. This sample carries more than 140,000 clones, about 79% of them seen once, and the ten largest clones take about 7.2%. Material: peripheral blood. The source of these receptors is a woman in her fifties or sixties in a cohort sampled during active or convalescent COVID-19. Each CDR3 is given with its conserved first and last residue. Fields, in order: CDR3 protein, CDR3 DNA, clone size, V gene, J gene, D gene. The D gene is left open where the match is weak. The listing skips clone size in some rows; elsewhere it reads once, few, many or a size class.

cdr3_aa: CASSLEQGAYGYTF
cdr3_nt: TGCGCCAGCAGCTTGGAACAGGGGGCGTATGGCTACACCTTC
clone_size: once
v_call: TRBV5-1
j_call: TRBJ1-2
d_call: TRBD1

cdr3_aa: CSARWGGEQFF
cdr3_nt: TGCAGTGCTAGATGGGGAGGCGAGCAGTTCTTC
clone_size: -
v_call: TRBV20-1
j_call: TRBJ2-1
d_call: -

cdr3_aa: CASSLVEPEETQYF
cdr3_nt: TGTGCCAGCAGCTTAGTGGAGCCTGAAGAGACCCAGTACTTC
clone_size: -
v_call: TRBV7-9
j_call: TRBJ2-5
d_call: -

cdr3_aa: CASSQDLEVGYGYTF
cdr3_nt: TGCGCCAGCAGCCAAGACCTCGAGGTGGGCTATGGCTACACCTTC
clone_size: -
v_call: TRBV4-3
j_call: TRBJ1-2
d_call: -

cdr3_aa: CASSLGGGIEQYF
cdr3_nt: TGTGCCAGCAGCTTGGGAGGAGGGATCGAGCAGTACTTC
clone_size: -
v_call: TRBV5-4
j_call: TRBJ2-7
d_call: -

cdr3_aa: CASSQEGGPGAQYF
cdr3_nt: TGTGCCAGCAGCCAAGAGGGAGGGCCCGGGGCCCAGTACTTC
clone_size: -
v_call: TRBV3-1/TRBV3-2
j_call: TRBJ2-5
d_call: TRBD2

cdr3_aa: CASSPGSEQYF
cdr3_nt: TGTGCCAGCAGCCCAGGGTCCGAGCAGTACTTC
clone_size: -
v_call: TRBV7-4
j_call: TRBJ2-7
d_call: -

cdr3_aa: CASSHHPGQGPKTEAFF
cdr3_nt: TGTGCCAGCAGCCATCACCCGGGACAGGGGCCGAAGACTGAAGCTTTCTTT
clone_size: -
v_call: TRBV14
j_call: TRBJ1-1
d_call: TRBD1

cdr3_aa: CATSDKQGNRYEQYF
cdr3_nt: TGTGCCACCAGTGATAAGCAGGGTAATAGGTACGAGCAGTACTTC
clone_size: -
v_call: TRBV24-1
j_call: TRBJ2-7
d_call: -

cdr3_aa: CASSSRAGRFSYEQYF
cdr3_nt: TGTGCCAGCAGTTCTCGAGCGGGACGTTTCTCCTACGAGCAGTACTTC
clone_size: -
v_call: TRBV6-6
j_call: TRBJ2-7
d_call: TRBD2

cdr3_aa: CASSLLSGLVEAFF
cdr3_nt: TGTGCCAGCAGTTTACTGTCGGGGTTGGTCGAAGCTTTCTTT
clone_size: -
v_call: TRBV28
j_call: TRBJ1-1
d_call: -

cdr3_aa: CASSQDRAHRGQETQYF
cdr3_nt: TGCGCCAGCAGCCAAGATAGGGCGCACAGGGGCCAAGAGACCCAGTACTTC
clone_size: -
v_call: TRBV4-1
j_call: TRBJ2-5
d_call: TRBD1

cdr3_aa: CASSIPVLNEQFF
cdr3_nt: TGTGCCAGTAGTATTCCGGTCCTTAATGAGCAGTTCTTC
clone_size: -
v_call: TRBV19
j_call: TRBJ2-1
d_call: -

cdr3_aa: CASSFPQKSGPEQFF
cdr3_nt: TGTGCCAGTAGTTTTCCGCAAAAATCTGGGCCTGAGCAGTTCTTC
clone_size: -
v_call: TRBV19
j_call: TRBJ2-1
d_call: -

cdr3_aa: CASSSSLQGLANEKLFF
cdr3_nt: TGTGCCAGCAGCTCCTCCCTTCAGGGGTTGGCTAATGAAAAACTGTTTTTT
clone_size: -
v_call: TRBV7-2
j_call: TRBJ1-4
d_call: -

cdr3_aa: CASSGQGTGELFF
cdr3_nt: TGTGCCAGCAGCGGTCAGGGGACCGGGGAGCTGTTTTTT
clone_size: -
v_call: TRBV14
j_call: TRBJ2-2
d_call: -

cdr3_aa: CASSWFRGPYNEQFF
cdr3_nt: TGTGCCAGCAGCTGGTTTAGGGGGCCCTACAATGAGCAGTTCTTC
clone_size: once
v_call: TRBV7-9
j_call: TRBJ2-1
d_call: TRBD1

cdr3_aa: CAYRGGPVYEQYF
cdr3_nt: TGTGCCTACCGCGGGGGTCCCGTCTACGAGCAGTACTTC
clone_size: -
v_call: TRBV30
j_call: TRBJ2-7
d_call: TRBD2

cdr3_aa: CASSPTVDSYEQYF
cdr3_nt: TGCGCCAGCAGCCCCACGGTCGACTCCTACGAGCAGTACTTC
clone_size: -
v_call: TRBV5-1
j_call: TRBJ2-7
d_call: -

cdr3_aa: CASSDSGGSLYNEQFF
cdr3_nt: TGTGCCAGCAGTGATTCGGGAGGGTCCCTCTACAATGAGCAGTTCTTC
clone_size: few
v_call: TRBV25-1
j_call: TRBJ2-1
d_call: TRBD2

cdr3_aa: CSASRKGAWSPLHF
cdr3_nt: TGCAGTGCTAGTAGGAAGGGGGCCTGGTCACCCCTCCACTTT
clone_size: -
v_call: TRBV20-1
j_call: TRBJ1-6
d_call: TRBD1

cdr3_aa: CASSPYYGGYEQYF
cdr3_nt: TGTGCCAGCAGTCCCTACTATGGAGGGTACGAGCAGTACTTC
clone_size: -
v_call: TRBV27
j_call: TRBJ2-7
d_call: -

cdr3_aa: CASKLAVNTGELFF
cdr3_nt: TGTGCCAGCAAGTTAGCGGTTAACACCGGGGAGCTGTTTTTT
clone_size: -
v_call: TRBV6-5
j_call: TRBJ2-2
d_call: -